Listed below are T cell receptor beta chains from one sample, sequenced in a study of breast tumors, draining lymph nodes, adjacent tissues. TCRdb re-called the multiplex PCR reads through MiXCR, storing one row per CDR3 protein. Of 150,000 to 200,000 distinct CDR3 sequences in the sample, about 32% were seen once. The sample consisted of axillary lymph node tissue. Receptors originate from a female donor with breast cancer. Some clones in this sample may be carry-over from other donors' samples. CDR3s include the opening cysteine and the closing phenylalanine or tryptophan. Each record gives: V gene, clone size, CDR3 length, J gene, D gene, CDR3 protein, CDR3 DNA. D genes are given only for firm matches. Only part of the rows carry a size: once, few, many, or a class if the clone is expanded.

v_gene: TRBV11-3; abundance: many; len: 17; j_gene: TRBJ2-1; d_gene: TRBD2; CDR3aa: CASSPRLAGGSYNEQFF; CDR3nt: TGTGCCAGCAGCCCGCGACTAGCGGGAGGCTCCTACAATGAGCAGTTCTTC
v_gene: TRBV6-5; abundance: many; len: 15; j_gene: TRBJ1-2; d_gene: .; CDR3aa: CASSQVAGADYGYTF; CDR3nt: TGTGCCAGCAGTCAGGTGGCAGGGGCGGACTATGGCTACACCTTC
v_gene: TRBV7-6; abundance: .; len: 21; j_gene: TRBJ1-3; d_gene: .; CDR3aa: CASSLLKNRELKGGSGNTIYF; CDR3nt: TGTGCCAGCAGCCTACTTAAGAACAGGGAACTCAAAGGGGGGTCTGGAAACACCATATATTTT
v_gene: TRBV7-9; abundance: many; len: 12; j_gene: TRBJ1-1; d_gene: .; CDR3aa: CASSLEVGSAFF; CDR3nt: TGTGCCAGCAGCTTAGAAGTAGGTTCTGCTTTCTTT
v_gene: TRBV19; abundance: many; len: 13; j_gene: TRBJ2-5; d_gene: TRBD1; CDR3aa: CATWGQGEETQYF; CDR3nt: TGTGCCACCTGGGGGCAGGGGGAAGAGACCCAGTACTTC
v_gene: TRBV5-6; abundance: few; len: 15; j_gene: TRBJ1-2; d_gene: .; CDR3aa: CASSWRTAANYGYTF; CDR3nt: TGTGCCAGCAGCTGGCGCACAGCCGCTAACTATGGCTACACCTTC
v_gene: TRBV10-3; abundance: many; len: 19; j_gene: TRBJ2-3; d_gene: TRBD2; CDR3aa: CAIRGQGRLAGGHTDTQYF; CDR3nt: TGTGCCATCAGAGGACAGGGACGACTAGCGGGAGGACACACAGATACGCAGTATTTT
v_gene: TRBV5-8; abundance: .; len: 16; j_gene: TRBJ1-6; d_gene: .; CDR3aa: CASSFSSGSPNSPLHF; CDR3nt: TGTGCCAGCAGCTTTTCTTCAGGGTCCCCTAATTCACCCCTCCACTTT
v_gene: TRBV12-3/TRBV12-4; abundance: many; len: 13; j_gene: TRBJ1-6; d_gene: .; CDR3aa: CASTPRGNSPLHF; CDR3nt: TGTGCCAGCACTCCTAGGGGTAACTCACCCCTCCACTTT
v_gene: TRBV2; abundance: many; len: 14; j_gene: TRBJ2-3; d_gene: .; CDR3aa: CASSDGTRRDTQYF; CDR3nt: TGTGCCAGCAGCGATGGGACGCGGCGGGATACGCAGTATTTT
v_gene: TRBV27; abundance: many; len: 17; j_gene: TRBJ2-7; d_gene: TRBD2; CDR3aa: CASSPPRSAGVSHEQYF; CDR3nt: TGTGCCAGCAGTCCGCCCAGGTCTGCGGGAGTTAGCCACGAGCAGTACTTC
v_gene: TRBV7-8; abundance: .; len: 12; j_gene: TRBJ1-2; d_gene: .; CDR3aa: CASSLGQYGYTF; CDR3nt: TGTGCCAGCAGCTTAGGACAATATGGCTACACCTTC
v_gene: TRBV29-1; abundance: .; len: 14; j_gene: TRBJ2-1; d_gene: .; CDR3aa: CSVVYYLGDGEQFF; CDR3nt: TGCAGCGTTGTTTACTACTTAGGGGATGGGGAGCAGTTCTTC
v_gene: TRBV6-2/TRBV6-3; abundance: few; len: 16; j_gene: TRBJ1-5; d_gene: .; CDR3aa: CASSHRGGGPNQPQHF; CDR3nt: TGTGCCAGCAGTCACCGTGGGGGAGGGCCCAATCAGCCCCAGCATTTT
v_gene: TRBV12-3/TRBV12-4; abundance: many; len: 15; j_gene: TRBJ2-7; d_gene: TRBD1; CDR3aa: CASSSSGTASYEQYF; CDR3nt: TGTGCCAGCAGTTCTTCCGGGACAGCCTCCTACGAGCAGTACTTC
v_gene: TRBV7-9; abundance: many; len: 14; j_gene: TRBJ1-6; d_gene: .; CDR3aa: CASSLGRNNSPLHF; CDR3nt: TGTGCCAGCAGCTTAGGACGGAATAATTCACCCCTCCACTTT
v_gene: TRBV6-5; abundance: many; len: 14; j_gene: TRBJ1-6; d_gene: .; CDR3aa: CASSLRLYNSPLHF; CDR3nt: TGTGCCAGCAGCCTCAGGCTCTATAATTCACCCCTCCACTTT
v_gene: TRBV3-1; abundance: .; len: 20; j_gene: TRBJ2-2; d_gene: .; CDR3aa: CASSPLQVRAGRTGTGELFF; CDR3nt: TGTGCCAGCAGCCCTCTACAGGTGAGGGCCGGGAGAACGGGCACCGGGGAGCTGTTTTTT
v_gene: TRBV20-1; abundance: many; len: 16; j_gene: TRBJ2-1; d_gene: .; CDR3aa: CSAREEGRASYNEQFF; CDR3nt: TGCAGTGCTAGAGAAGAGGGCAGGGCTTCTTACAATGAGCAGTTCTTC
v_gene: TRBV24-1; abundance: .; len: 17; j_gene: TRBJ2-4; d_gene: .; CDR3aa: CATSDSTQGRVRCIQYF; CDR3nt: TGTGCCACCAGTGATTCGACCCAGGGGAGGGTTAGGTGCATTCAGTACTTC
v_gene: TRBV27; abundance: .; len: 15; j_gene: TRBJ1-5; d_gene: .; CDR3aa: CASSPDRLSNQPQHF; CDR3nt: TGTGCCAGCAGTCCGGACAGACTGAGCAATCAGCCCCAGCATTTT
v_gene: TRBV6-5; abundance: many; len: 14; j_gene: TRBJ2-7; d_gene: .; CDR3aa: CASSRGQGSYEQYF; CDR3nt: TGTGCCAGCAGCCGCGGTCAAGGATCCTACGAGCAGTACTTC
v_gene: TRBV20-1; abundance: few; len: 16; j_gene: TRBJ2-7; d_gene: TRBD2; CDR3aa: CSAREAVAGAHYEQYF; CDR3nt: TGCAGTGCTAGAGAGGCTGTAGCGGGGGCGCACTACGAGCAGTACTTC
v_gene: TRBV6-1; abundance: many; len: 14; j_gene: TRBJ2-7; d_gene: .; CDR3aa: CASSAQQGNYEQYF; CDR3nt: TGTGCCAGCAGTGCCCAACAGGGAAACTACGAGCAGTACTTC
v_gene: TRBV20-1; abundance: many; len: 14; j_gene: TRBJ2-7; d_gene: .; CDR3aa: CSASGTGISYEQYF; CDR3nt: TGCAGTGCTAGCGGTACAGGGATCTCCTACGAGCAGTACTTC
v_gene: TRBV28; abundance: .; len: 14; j_gene: TRBJ1-2; d_gene: .; CDR3aa: CASSFLGLNYGYTF; CDR3nt: TGTGCCAGCAGTTTTTTGGGCTTAAACTATGGCTACACCTTC
v_gene: TRBV5-6; abundance: many; len: 14; j_gene: TRBJ1-2; d_gene: TRBD1; CDR3aa: CASSFTGGENGYTF; CDR3nt: TGTGCCAGCAGCTTCACAGGGGGCGAAAATGGCTACACCTTC
v_gene: TRBV3-1; abundance: many; len: 18; j_gene: TRBJ2-1; d_gene: .; CDR3aa: CASSQGWRTPKGRNEQFF; CDR3nt: TGTGCCAGCAGCCAAGGATGGCGGACACCAAAAGGGCGGAATGAGCAGTTCTTC